The 28 T cell receptor beta chains below all came from one sample that was sequenced in a study of PD-1 blockade in classical Hodgkin lymphoma. Every patient had relapsed following autologous stem cell transplantation, and cohorts differed in brentuximab vedotin exposure. Sequenced by immunoSEQ multiplex PCR; TCRdb stores in-frame clones only, minus some. The profile shows some 23,000 clones, roughly two thirds of them singletons. The source was peripheral blood mononuclear cells (PBMCs), collected at baseline. All receptors derive from a human donor with classical Hodgkin lymphoma.

The chain joins TRBV27 to TRBJ1-1, with D tentatively TRBD1 (6 bases). The germline CDR1 and CDR2 sequences are MNHEY and SMNVEV (reference sequence). This CDR3 spans 16 amino acids. V was shortened by 2 bases and J by 0 bases, with 13 bases between the two germline ends. CDR3 protein: CASSLGRGLLNTEAFF. CDR3 in DNA: TGTGCCAGCAGTTTAGGCAGGGGCCTTCTGAACACTGAAGCTTTCTTT.

The rearrangement uses TRBV6-1 and TRBJ2-1, with 11 bases identical to TRBD2. From germline, CDR1 is MNHNS and CDR2 SASEGT. The CDR3 is 14 residues long. J lost 4 bases, V lost 5 bases, and 1 base had no gene match. The CDR3 coding sequence is TGTGCCAGCAGTATAGCGGGGGGGTACAATGAGCAGTTCTTC. Encoded protein: CASSIAGGYNEQFF.

The chain uses TRBV7-2 and TRBJ1-5; tentative D call: TRBD1 (6 bases). This CDR3 spans 13 amino acids. Germline lookup yields CDR1 SGHTA and CDR2 FQGNSA. V gave up 1 base and J gave up 6 bases, with 7 bases separating them. The CDR3 sequence: CASSLGGGQPQHF. In nucleotides, the CDR3 is TGTGCCAGCAGCTTAGGAGGGGGTCAGCCCCAGCATTTT.

This clone was counted between two and nine times. This rearrangement joins TRBV6-5 to TRBJ1-1; the D gene is possibly TRBD1 (6 bases). The CDR3 contains 12 residues. Trimming shortened V by 0 bases and J by 8 bases, and 7 bases separated the two germline ends. The germline gives CDR1 MNHEY, CDR2 SVGAGI. The CDR3 sequence: CASSYSRGEAFF. For the CDR3, the DNA is TGTGCCAGCAGTTACTCGAGGGGGGAAGCTTTCTTT.

The rearrangement links TRBV10-2 to TRBJ2-5; TRBD2 agrees at 8 bases. V trimming: 3 bases; J trimming: 4 bases; junction bases outside the gene matches: 7. The V gene's germline CDR1 is WSHSY and CDR2 SAAADI. This CDR3 contains 15 residues. CDR3 coding DNA: TGCGCCAGCAGTGACCGGGGGGGTGGACGAGAGACCCAGTACTTC. It encodes CASSDRGGGRETQYF.

This chain links TRBV9 with TRBJ2-7, with 9 positions matching TRBD1. The J segment lost 0 bases and the V segment lost 2 bases, leaving 3 bases of the junction unmatched. The germline gives CDR1 SGDLS, CDR2 YYNGEE. The CDR3 contains 15 residues. CDR3 region: CASSVGQGNSYEQYF. The CDR3, as DNA: TGTGCCAGCAGCGTGGGACAGGGTAACTCCTACGAGCAGTACTTC.

The rearrangement links TRBV5-5 to TRBJ1-1; D is unresolved. V shed 1 base and J shed 3 bases, with 7 bases lying between them. CDR3 size: 13 residues. The germline V gene has CDR1 SGHKS and CDR2 YYEKEE (reference sequence). CDR3 amino acids: CASSLQEYTEAFF. The CDR3 region has the DNA TGTGCCAGCAGCTTGCAGGAGTACACTGAAGCTTTCTTT.

This rearrangement joins TRBV19 to TRBJ1-5; 7 bases fit TRBD1. Germline CDR1 LNHDA, CDR2 SQIVND (reference sequence). The CDR3 sequence is 15 residues long. The V and J ends lost 7 bases and 1 base, in that order; junction bases with no gene match: 7. The CDR3 coding sequence is TGTGCCAGTAACAGGGGCCTTAGGAGCAATCAGCCCCAGCATTTT. Translation gives CASNRGLRSNQPQHF. The full variable domain, in which reference TRBV19 and TRBJ1-5 provide the parts outside the CDR3, is DGGITQSPKYLFRKEGQNVTLSCEQNLNHDAMYWYRQDPGQGLRLIYYSQIVNDFQKGDIAEGYSVSREKKESFPLTVTSAQKNPTAFYLCASNRGLRSNQPQHFGDGTRLSIL.

The genes are TRBV19 and TRBJ1-2; D is unclear. The V gene lost 7 bases and the J gene lost 1 base, with 7 bases spanning the gap. Looked up from germline, CDR1 is LNHDA and CDR2 is SQIVND (reference sequence). The CDR3 extends over 12 amino acids. CDR3 nucleotides: TGTGCCAGTAAAACAGATAACTATGGCTACACCTTC. Amino acids: CASKTDNYGYTF.

The chain is built from TRBV19 and TRBJ2-5; no reliable D call. Germline V lookup: CDR1 LNHDA, CDR2 SQIVND (reference sequence). V lost 3 bases to trimming and J lost 1 base, with 15 bases between them. This CDR3 has 16 amino acids. This chain's CDR3 is CASSIRSSGFQETQYF. In nucleotides, the CDR3 is TGTGCCAGTAGTATTCGATCTTCCGGGTTCCAAGAGACCCAGTACTTC.

The chain employs TRBV7-8 and TRBJ2-5, with 12 bases matching TRBD2. Germline-derived CDR1 and CDR2 are SGHVS and FQNEAQ. V shed 1 base and J 4 bases; nucleotides not matched to a gene: 10. This CDR3 region has 18 residues. The CDR3 sequence is CASSLVGPGGLAGETQYF. In nucleotides, the CDR3 is TGTGCCAGCAGCTTAGTAGGTCCCGGGGGACTAGCGGGAGAGACCCAGTACTTC.

This clone was seen a few times. The V gene is TRBV7-8, the J gene TRBJ1-5, with 8 bases aligning to TRBD1. With V trimmed by 5 bases and J by 2 bases, 8 bases remained unmatched. Germline CDR1 is SGHVS and CDR2 is FQNEAQ. CDR3 size: 16 residues. CDR3 nucleotides: TGTGCCAGCAGCACAAACGCAGGGGGCCGCAATCAGCCCCAGCATTTT. Its translation is CASSTNAGGRNQPQHF. The full variable domain, its missing parts supplied by reference TRBV7-8 and TRBJ1-5, is GAGVSQSPRYKVAKRGQDVALRCDPISGHVSLFWYQQALGQGPEFLTYFQNEAQLDKSGLPSDRFFAERPEGSVSTLKIQRTQQEDSAVYLCASSTNAGGRNQPQHFGDGTRLSIL.

This clone was observed once. In DNA, the CDR3 is TGTGCCAGCAGTGTAGGTCCGGGGTACGGCTACACCTTC. Encoded protein: CASSVGPGYGYTF. V is TRBV2 and J is TRBJ1-2; D unclear. The CDR3 has 13 residues. The V end lost 4 bases, the J end lost 8 bases, and 14 bases lay between the germline ends. CDR1 and CDR2 (germline): SNHLY, FYNNEI.

The chain combines TRBV9 with TRBJ1-1; the match to TRBD1 covers 7 bases. V shed 6 bases and J 8 bases; nucleotides not matched to a gene: 10. CDR3 length: 13 amino acids. Per the germline V gene, CDR1 is SGDLS and CDR2 is YYNGEE. The CDR3 coding sequence is TGTGCCAGCACCCTAGGACAGGACGGGGAAGCTTTCTTT. It encodes CASTLGQDGEAFF.

The chain is built from TRBV5-6 and TRBJ2-6; D is unresolved. The CDR3 sequence is 14 residues long. V shed 4 bases and J shed 4 bases, with 9 bases lying between them. The V gene's germline CDR1 is SGHDT and CDR2 YYEEEE. CDR3 DNA: TGTGCCAGCAGCCAGGTGGCCGGGGCCAACGTCCTGACTTTC. It codes for CASSQVAGANVLTF. Full variable domain (outside the CDR3, taken from reference TRBV5-6 and TRBJ2-6): DAGVTQSPTHLIKTRGQQVTLRCSPKSGHDTVSWYQQALGQGPQFIFQYYEEEERQRGNFPDRFSGHQFPNYSSELNVNALLLGDSALYLCASSQVAGANVLTFGAGSRLTVL.

The V gene is TRBV5-1, the J gene TRBJ2-1; 7 bases fit TRBD2. J was trimmed by 0 bases and V by 1 base; bases with no gene match: 4. The CDR3 spans 16 residues. From germline, CDR1 is SGHRS and CDR2 YFSETQ. CDR3 DNA sequence: TGCGCCAGCAGCTTGACCCGCGGGGGCTCCTACAATGAGCAGTTCTTC. Encoded protein: CASSLTRGGSYNEQFF.

The chain joins TRBV27 to TRBJ2-1; either TRBD1 or TRBD2 may supply D (5 bases each). This CDR3 has 10 residues. V was trimmed by 8 bases and J by 6 bases, leaving 5 bases between them. CDR1 and CDR2 from the germline V gene are MNHEY and SMNVEV (reference sequence). CDR3 DNA: TGTGCCAGCGGGGGCAATGAGCAGTTCTTC. It translates to CASGGNEQFF.

This clone has more than one count but fewer than ten. V and J are TRBV5-4 and TRBJ1-1; D is perhaps TRBD1 (5 bases). CDR3 length equals 15 residues. Deletions cut 2 bases from V and 2 bases from J, with 13 bases between. The germline V gene encodes CDR1 SGHNT and CDR2 YYREEE (reference sequence). The CDR3: CASSFARGENTEAFF. As DNA, the CDR3 is TGTGCCAGCAGCTTCGCAAGGGGAGAAAACACTGAAGCTTTCTTT.

The chain employs TRBV5-6 and TRBJ2-7, with D possibly matching TRBD1 (6 bases). Trimming pared 5 bases from V and 0 bases from J, leaving 15 bases between. The CDR3 is made up of 15 amino acids. Germline loops: CDR1 SGHDT, CDR2 YYEEEE. The CDR3 protein is CASRSLTGSSYEQYF. The CDR3 nucleotides are TGTGCCAGCAGGAGTCTAACAGGGAGCTCCTACGAGCAGTACTTC.

By proportion, this clone is medium-sized (0.01 to 0.1%). This chain connects TRBV29-1 to TRBJ1-1; D gene unclear. This CDR3 has 14 residues. Germline V gives CDR1 SQVTM, CDR2 ANQGSEA. V was shortened by 4 bases and J by 4 bases, with 16 bases between the two germline ends. CDR3 in amino acids: CSVGARMGPTEAFF. The CDR3 DNA sequence: TGCAGCGTTGGAGCCCGCATGGGCCCCACTGAAGCTTTCTTT.

The rearrangement uses TRBV18 and TRBJ2-2, with TRBD2 as a possible D gene (6 bases). The CDR3 has 17 amino acids. Germline V CDR1 and CDR2: KGHSH, LQKENI. The V gene lost 2 bases and the J gene lost 6 bases, with 19 bases spanning the gap. CDR3 DNA sequence: TGTGCCAGCTCACCAACTTTGGGTCAGGCGGGACCCGGGGAGCTGTTTTTT. Its translation: CASSPTLGQAGPGELFF.

The chain has TRBV7-9 and TRBJ2-2; 9 bases are shared with TRBD1. V dropped 5 bases and J dropped 3; count of bases not matched to a gene: 10. Germline-derived CDR1 and CDR2 are SEHNR and FQNEAQ (reference sequence). The CDR3 loop spans 17 amino acids. The CDR3 DNA reads TGTGCCAGCAGCCGGATGCCGGGACAGGGAGACACCGGGGAGCTGTTTTTT. It yields the protein CASSRMPGQGDTGELFF.

The chain joins TRBV10-3 to TRBJ2-2; no reliable D call. Germline V gene lookup returns CDR1 ENHRY and CDR2 SYGVKD. Trimming cost V 6 bases and J 0 bases, with 17 bases left between them. The CDR3 length is 17 residues. Here the CDR3 reads CAIRSQSGTTNTGELFF. Here the CDR3 DNA reads TGTGCCATCAGGTCCCAATCCGGCACTACGAACACCGGGGAGCTGTTTTTT.

The J gene is TRBJ2-7, the V gene TRBV30; D is uncertain. Between the trimmed V and J ends, which lost 4 bases and 1 base, there was a span of 11 bases. CDR1 is GTSNPN and CDR2 is SVGIG in the germline V gene (reference sequence). The CDR3 runs 13 residues. In DNA form, the CDR3 reads TGTGCCTGGACCGTCTTCAGGTCCTACGAGCAGTACTTC. Protein sequence: CAWTVFRSYEQYF.

The V and J genes are TRBV5-1 and TRBJ1-6; D not resolved. The V gene's germline CDR1 is SGHRS and CDR2 YFSETQ. The length of the CDR3 is 14 residues. Trimming shortened V by 0 bases and J by 4 bases, and 5 bases separated the two germline ends. The CDR3 DNA is TGCGCCAGCAGCTTGGAAGGATATAATTCACCCCTCCACTTT. Residues: CASSLEGYNSPLHF.

This clone was counted once. The chain combines TRBV28 with TRBJ2-7; a possible D gene is TRBD2 (6 bases). The germline V gene has CDR1 MDHEN and CDR2 SYDVKM. This CDR3 is built from 15 residues. V was clipped by 2 bases and J by 6 bases, with 17 bases between them. The CDR3 DNA is TGTGCCAGCAGTTTAGGTGGGTACCAGCGGGCCGAGCAGTACGTC. Its protein product is CASSLGGYQRAEQYV.

The chain carries TRBV18 and TRBJ2-7, with D unclear. CDR1 and CDR2 from the germline V gene are KGHSH and LQKENI. V dropped 9 bases and J dropped 3 bases, with 12 bases sitting between them. The CDR3 has 12 amino acids. CDR3 amino acids: CASTKIGYEQYF. DNA for the CDR3: TGTGCCAGTACGAAAATCGGCTACGAGCAGTACTTC.

The J gene is TRBJ2-5, the V gene TRBV10-3; D is uncertain. Per germline, CDR1 ENHRY and CDR2 SYGVKD. The CDR3 runs 12 residues. V was cut by 4 bases and J by 5 bases, with 8 bases left in between. The CDR3 bases are TGTGCCATCAGTGTTGCAGAGGAGACCCAGTACTTC. Translating it yields CAISVAEETQYF.